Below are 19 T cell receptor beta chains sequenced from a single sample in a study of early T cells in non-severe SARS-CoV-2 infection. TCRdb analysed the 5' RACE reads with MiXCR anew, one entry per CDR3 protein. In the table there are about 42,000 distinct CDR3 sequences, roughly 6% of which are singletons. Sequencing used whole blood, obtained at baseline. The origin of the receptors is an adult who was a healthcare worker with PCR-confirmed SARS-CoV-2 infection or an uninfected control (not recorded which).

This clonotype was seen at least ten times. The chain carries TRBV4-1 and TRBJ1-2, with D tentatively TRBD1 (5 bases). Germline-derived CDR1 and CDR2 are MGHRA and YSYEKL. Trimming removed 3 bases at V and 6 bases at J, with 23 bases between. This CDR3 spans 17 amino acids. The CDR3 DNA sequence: TGCGCCAGCAGCCAGACGGGACTGCGCCGAAAGGTTGATGGCTACACCTTC. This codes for CASSQTGLRRKVDGYTF.

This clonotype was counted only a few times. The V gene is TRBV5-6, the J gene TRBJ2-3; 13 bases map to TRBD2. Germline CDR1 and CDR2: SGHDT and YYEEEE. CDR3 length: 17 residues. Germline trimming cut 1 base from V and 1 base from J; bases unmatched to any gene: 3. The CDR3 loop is CASSLTSGGAGTDTQYF. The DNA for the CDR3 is TGTGCCAGCAGCTTGACTAGCGGGGGGGCCGGCACAGATACGCAGTATTTT. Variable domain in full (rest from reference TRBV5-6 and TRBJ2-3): DAGVTQSPTHLIKTRGQQVTLRCSPKSGHDTVSWYQQALGQGPQFIFQYYEEEERQRGNFPDRFSGHQFPNYSSELNVNALLLGDSALYLCASSLTSGGAGTDTQYFGPGTRLTVL.

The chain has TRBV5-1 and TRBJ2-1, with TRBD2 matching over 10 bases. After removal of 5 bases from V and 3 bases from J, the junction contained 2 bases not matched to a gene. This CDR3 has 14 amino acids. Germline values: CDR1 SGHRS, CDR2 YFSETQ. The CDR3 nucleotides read TGCGCCAGCAGGTTAGCGGGGGGCTACAATGAGCAGTTCTTC. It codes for CASRLAGGYNEQFF.

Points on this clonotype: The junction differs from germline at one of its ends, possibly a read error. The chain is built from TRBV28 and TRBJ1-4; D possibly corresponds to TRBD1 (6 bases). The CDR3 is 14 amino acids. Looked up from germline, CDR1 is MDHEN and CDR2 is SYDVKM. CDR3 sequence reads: CASRTRGPNEILFF. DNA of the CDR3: TGTGCCAGCAGGACACGGGGGCCTAATGAAATACTGTTTTTT.

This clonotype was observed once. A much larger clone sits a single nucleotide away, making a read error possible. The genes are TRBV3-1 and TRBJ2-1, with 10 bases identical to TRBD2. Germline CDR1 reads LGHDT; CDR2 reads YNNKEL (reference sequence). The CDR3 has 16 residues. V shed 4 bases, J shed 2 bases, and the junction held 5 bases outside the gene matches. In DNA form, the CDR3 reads TGTGCCAGCAGCCCTCATCTAGCGGGGGCCTACAATGAGCAGTTCTTC. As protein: CASSPHLAGAYNEQFF.

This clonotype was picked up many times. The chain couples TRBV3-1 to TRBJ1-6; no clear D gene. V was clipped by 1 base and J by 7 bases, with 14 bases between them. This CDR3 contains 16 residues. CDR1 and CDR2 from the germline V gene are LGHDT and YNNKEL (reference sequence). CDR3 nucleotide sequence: TGTGCCAGCAGCCAAGGCCCGGGCCAGCTAAATTCACCCCTCCACTTT. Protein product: CASSQGPGQLNSPLHF.

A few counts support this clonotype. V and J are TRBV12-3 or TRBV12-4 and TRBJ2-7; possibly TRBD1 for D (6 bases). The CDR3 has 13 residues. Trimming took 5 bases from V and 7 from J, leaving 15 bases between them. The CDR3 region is CASSNLQGVEQYF. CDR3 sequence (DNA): TGTGCCAGCAGTAACCTACAGGGAGTAGAGCAGTACTTC.

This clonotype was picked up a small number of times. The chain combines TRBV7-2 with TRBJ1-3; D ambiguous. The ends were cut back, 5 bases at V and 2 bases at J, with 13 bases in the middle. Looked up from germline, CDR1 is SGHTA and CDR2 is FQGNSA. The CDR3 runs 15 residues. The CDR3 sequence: CASSLGWAAGNTIYF. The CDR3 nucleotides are TGTGCCAGCAGCCTAGGGTGGGCTGCTGGAAACACCATATATTTT.

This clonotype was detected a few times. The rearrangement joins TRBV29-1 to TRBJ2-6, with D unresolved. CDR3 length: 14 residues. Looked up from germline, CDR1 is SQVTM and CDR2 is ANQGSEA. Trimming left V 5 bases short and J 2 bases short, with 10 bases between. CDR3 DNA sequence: TGCAGCGTTATAGGTGTCGCTGGGGCCAACGTCCTGACTTTC. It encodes CSVIGVAGANVLTF.

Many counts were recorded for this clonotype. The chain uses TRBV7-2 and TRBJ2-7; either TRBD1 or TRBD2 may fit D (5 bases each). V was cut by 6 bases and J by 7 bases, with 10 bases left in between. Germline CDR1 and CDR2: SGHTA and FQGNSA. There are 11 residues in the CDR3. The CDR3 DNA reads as TGTGCCAGCAGAGCCGGGGCTGAGCAGTACTTC. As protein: CASRAGAEQYF.

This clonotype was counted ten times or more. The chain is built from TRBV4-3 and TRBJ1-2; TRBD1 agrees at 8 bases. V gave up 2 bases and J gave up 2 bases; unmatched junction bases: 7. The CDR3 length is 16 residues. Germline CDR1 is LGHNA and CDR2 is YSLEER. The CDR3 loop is CASSQYLGQGNYGYTF. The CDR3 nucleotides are TGCGCCAGCAGCCAATATCTCGGACAGGGAAACTATGGCTACACCTTC.

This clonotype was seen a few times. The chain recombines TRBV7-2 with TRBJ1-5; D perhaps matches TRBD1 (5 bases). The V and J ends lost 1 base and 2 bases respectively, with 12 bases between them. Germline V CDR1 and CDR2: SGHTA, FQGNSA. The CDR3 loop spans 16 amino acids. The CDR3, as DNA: TGTGCCAGCAGCTTAGACGGGGCGGTCGGCAATCAGCCCCAGCATTTT. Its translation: CASSLDGAVGNQPQHF.

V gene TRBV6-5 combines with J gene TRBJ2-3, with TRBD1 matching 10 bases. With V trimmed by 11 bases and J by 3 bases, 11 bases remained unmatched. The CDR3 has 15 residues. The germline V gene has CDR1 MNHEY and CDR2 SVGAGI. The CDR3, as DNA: TGTGCCTCTGGAACCGGGACAGGGGCGACAGATACGCAGTATTTT. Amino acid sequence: CASGTGTGATDTQYF.

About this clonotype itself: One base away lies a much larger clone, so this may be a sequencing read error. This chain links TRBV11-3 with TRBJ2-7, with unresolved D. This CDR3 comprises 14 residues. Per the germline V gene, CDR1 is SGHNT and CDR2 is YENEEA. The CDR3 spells CPSSLSTLLIEQYF. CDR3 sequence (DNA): TGTCCCAGCAGCTTAAGTACCCTCCTGATTGAGCAGTACTTC.

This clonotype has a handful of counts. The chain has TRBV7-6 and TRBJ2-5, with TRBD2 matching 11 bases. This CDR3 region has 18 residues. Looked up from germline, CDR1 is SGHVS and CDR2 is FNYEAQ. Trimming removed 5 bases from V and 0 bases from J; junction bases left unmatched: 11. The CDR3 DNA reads TGTGCCAGCAGCCCCGGCTGGCTAGCGGGGGGCCACCAAGAGACCCAGTACTTC. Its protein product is CASSPGWLAGGHQETQYF.

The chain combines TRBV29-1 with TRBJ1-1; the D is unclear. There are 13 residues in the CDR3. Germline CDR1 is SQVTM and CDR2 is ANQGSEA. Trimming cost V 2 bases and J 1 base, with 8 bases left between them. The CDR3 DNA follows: TGCAGCGTTGAATTACAGTGGAACACTGAAGCTTTCTTT. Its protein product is CSVELQWNTEAFF.

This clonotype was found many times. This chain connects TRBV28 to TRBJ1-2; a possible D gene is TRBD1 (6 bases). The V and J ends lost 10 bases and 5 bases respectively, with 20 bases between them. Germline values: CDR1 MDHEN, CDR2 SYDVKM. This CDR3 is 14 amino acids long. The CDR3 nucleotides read TGTGCCACCTCTCAAGGGGGATCTTGGTATGGCTACACCTTC. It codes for CATSQGGSWYGYTF.

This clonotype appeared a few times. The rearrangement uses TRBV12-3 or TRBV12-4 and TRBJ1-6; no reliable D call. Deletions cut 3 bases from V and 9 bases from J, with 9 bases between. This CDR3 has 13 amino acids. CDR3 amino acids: CASSFAEGSPLHF. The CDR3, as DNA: TGTGCCAGCAGTTTTGCCGAAGGTTCACCCCTCCACTTT.

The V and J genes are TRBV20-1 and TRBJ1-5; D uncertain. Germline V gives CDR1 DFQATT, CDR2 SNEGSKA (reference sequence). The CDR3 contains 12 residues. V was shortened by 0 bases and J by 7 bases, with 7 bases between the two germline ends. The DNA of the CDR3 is TGCAGTGCTAGAGATCCTGACCAGCCCCAGCATTTT. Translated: CSARDPDQPQHF.